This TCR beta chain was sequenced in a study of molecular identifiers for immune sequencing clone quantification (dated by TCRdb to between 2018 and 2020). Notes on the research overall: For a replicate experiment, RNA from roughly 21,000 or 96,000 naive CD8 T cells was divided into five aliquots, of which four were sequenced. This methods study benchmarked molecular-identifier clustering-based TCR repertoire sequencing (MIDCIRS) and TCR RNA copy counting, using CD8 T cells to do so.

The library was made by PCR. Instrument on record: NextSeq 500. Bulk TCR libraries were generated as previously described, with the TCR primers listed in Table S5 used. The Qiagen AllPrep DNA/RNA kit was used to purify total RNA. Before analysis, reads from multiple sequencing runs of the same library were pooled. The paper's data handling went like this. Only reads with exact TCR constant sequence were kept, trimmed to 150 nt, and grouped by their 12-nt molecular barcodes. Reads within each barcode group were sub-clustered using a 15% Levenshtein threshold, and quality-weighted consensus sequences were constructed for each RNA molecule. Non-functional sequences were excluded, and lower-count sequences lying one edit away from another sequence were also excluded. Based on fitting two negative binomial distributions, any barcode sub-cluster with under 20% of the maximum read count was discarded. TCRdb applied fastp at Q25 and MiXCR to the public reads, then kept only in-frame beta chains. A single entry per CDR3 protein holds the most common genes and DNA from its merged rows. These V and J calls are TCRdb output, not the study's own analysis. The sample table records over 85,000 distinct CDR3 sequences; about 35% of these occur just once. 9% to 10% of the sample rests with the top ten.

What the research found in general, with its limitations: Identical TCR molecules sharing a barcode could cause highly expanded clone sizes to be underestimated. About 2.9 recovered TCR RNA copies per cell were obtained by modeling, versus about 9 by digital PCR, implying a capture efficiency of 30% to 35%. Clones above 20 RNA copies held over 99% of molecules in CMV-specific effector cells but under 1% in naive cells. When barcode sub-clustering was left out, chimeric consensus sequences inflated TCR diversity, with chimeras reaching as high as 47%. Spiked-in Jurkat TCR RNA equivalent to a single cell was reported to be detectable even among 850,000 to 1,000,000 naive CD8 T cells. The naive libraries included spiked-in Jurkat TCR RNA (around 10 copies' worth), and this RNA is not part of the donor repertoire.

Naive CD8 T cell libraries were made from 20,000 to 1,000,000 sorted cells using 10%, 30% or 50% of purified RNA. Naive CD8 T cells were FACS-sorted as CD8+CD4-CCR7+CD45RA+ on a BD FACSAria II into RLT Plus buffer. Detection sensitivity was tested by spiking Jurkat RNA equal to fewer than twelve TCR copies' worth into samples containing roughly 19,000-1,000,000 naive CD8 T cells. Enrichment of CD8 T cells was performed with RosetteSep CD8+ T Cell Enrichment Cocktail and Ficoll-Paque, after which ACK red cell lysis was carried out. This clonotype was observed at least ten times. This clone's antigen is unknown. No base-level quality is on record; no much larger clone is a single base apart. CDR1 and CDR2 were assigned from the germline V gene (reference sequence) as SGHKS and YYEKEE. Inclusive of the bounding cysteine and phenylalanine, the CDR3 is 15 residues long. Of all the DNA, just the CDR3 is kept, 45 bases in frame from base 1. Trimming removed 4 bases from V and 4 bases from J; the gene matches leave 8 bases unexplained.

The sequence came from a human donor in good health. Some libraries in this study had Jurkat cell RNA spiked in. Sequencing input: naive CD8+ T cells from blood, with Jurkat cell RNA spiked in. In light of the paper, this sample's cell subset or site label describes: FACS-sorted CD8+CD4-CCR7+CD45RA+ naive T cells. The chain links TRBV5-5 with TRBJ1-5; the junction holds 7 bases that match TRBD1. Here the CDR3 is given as CASSLGGQTNQPQHF. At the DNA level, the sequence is TGTGCCAGCAGCCTAGGGGGACAGACTAATCAGCCCCAGCATTTT.